This T cell receptor (beta chain) was profiled in a study of neurological immune-mediated disorders. Via MiXCR, TCRdb re-called the 5' RACE reads, giving one row per CDR3 protein. Of about 14,000 distinct CDR3 sequences in the sample, about 10% are singletons; the top ten hold 24%. Unsorted libraries came from 2 million PBMCs stored at -80 °C. This clonotype was counted at least ten times. Germline-derived CDR1 and CDR2 are SNHLY and FYNNEI. Trimming took off 4 bases at V and 4 bases at J, with 14 bases between the two ends. The CDR3 extends over 15 amino acids. Sequencing input: PBMCs. This clonotype was sampled from a woman in her 40s in good health. V is TRBV2 and J is TRBJ1-5, with D possibly TRBD1 on 5 matching bases. CDR3 amino acids: CASSVGASWNQPQHF. DNA for the CDR3: TGTGCCAGCAGTGTTGGGGCTAGTTGGAATCAGCCCCAGCATTTT.